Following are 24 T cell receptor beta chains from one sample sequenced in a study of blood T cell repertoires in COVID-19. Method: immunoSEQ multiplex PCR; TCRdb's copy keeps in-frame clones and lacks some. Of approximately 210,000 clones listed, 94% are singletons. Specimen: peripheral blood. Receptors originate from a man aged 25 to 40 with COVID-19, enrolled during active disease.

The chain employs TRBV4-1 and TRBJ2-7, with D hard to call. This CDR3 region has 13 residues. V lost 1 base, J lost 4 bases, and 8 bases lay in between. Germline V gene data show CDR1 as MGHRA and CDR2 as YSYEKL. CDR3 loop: CASSQGYGYEQYF. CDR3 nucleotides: TGCGCCAGCAGCCAAGGGTACGGTTACGAGCAGTACTTC.

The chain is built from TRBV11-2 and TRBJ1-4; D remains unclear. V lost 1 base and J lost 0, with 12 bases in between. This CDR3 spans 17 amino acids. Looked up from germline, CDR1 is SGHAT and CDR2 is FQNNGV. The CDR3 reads CASSLGRGRATNEKLFF. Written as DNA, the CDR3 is TGTGCCAGCAGCTTAGGGCGAGGGCGGGCAACTAATGAAAAACTGTTTTTT.

CDR3 bases: TGCGCCAGCAGCCCGTGGGGGGGCAATAGCGGCACTGAAGCTTTCTTT. Residues: CASSPWGGNSGTEAFF. This chain connects TRBV4-1 to TRBJ1-1; possibly TRBD1 for D (6 bases). The length of the CDR3 is 16 residues. V gave up 4 bases and J gave up 4 bases, with 19 bases separating them. CDR1 and CDR2 (germline): MGHRA, YSYEKL.

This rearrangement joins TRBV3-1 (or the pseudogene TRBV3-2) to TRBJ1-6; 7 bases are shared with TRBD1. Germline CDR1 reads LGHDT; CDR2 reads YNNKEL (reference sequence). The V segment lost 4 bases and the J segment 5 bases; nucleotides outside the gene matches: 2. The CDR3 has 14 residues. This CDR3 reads CASSPGTDNSPLHF. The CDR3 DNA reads TGTGCCAGCAGCCCCGGGACAGATAATTCACCCCTCCACTTT.

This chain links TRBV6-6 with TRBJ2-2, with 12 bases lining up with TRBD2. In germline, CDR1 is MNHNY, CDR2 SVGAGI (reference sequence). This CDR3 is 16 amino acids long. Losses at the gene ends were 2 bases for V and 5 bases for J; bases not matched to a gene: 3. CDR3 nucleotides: TGTGCCAGCAGTTACCCACTAGCGGGGGGAACCGGGGAGCTGTTTTTT. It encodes CASSYPLAGGTGELFF.

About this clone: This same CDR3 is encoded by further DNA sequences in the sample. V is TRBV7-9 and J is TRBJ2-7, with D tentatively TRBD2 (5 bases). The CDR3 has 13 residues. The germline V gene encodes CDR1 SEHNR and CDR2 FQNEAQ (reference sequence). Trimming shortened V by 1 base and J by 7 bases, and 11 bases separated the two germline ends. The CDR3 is CASSLGEGREQYF. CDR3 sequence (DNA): TGTGCCAGCAGCTTAGGTGAAGGGAGAGAGCAGTACTTC. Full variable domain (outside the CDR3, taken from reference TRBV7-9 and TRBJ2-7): DTGVSQNPRHKITKRGQNVTFRCDPISEHNRLYWYRQTLGQGPEFLTYFQNEAQLEKSRLLSDRFSAERPKGSFSTLEIQRTEQGDSAMYLCASSLGEGREQYFGPGTRLTVT.

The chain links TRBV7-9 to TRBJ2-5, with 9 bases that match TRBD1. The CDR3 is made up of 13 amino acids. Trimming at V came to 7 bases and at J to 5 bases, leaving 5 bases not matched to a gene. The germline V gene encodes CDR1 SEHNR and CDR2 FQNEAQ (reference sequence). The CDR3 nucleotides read TGTGCCAGCAAGGGGACAGGGAGGGAGACCCAGTACTTC. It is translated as CASKGTGRETQYF.

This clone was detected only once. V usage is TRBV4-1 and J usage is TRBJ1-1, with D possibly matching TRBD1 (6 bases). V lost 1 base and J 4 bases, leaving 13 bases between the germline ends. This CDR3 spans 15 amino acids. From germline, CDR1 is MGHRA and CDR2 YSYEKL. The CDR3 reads CASSQGTDSTTEAFF. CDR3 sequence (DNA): TGCGCCAGCAGCCAAGGCACGGACAGCACCACTGAAGCTTTCTTT.

The CDR3 sequence: CASSLVASGGYNEQFF. In DNA, the CDR3 is TGCGCCAGCAGCTTGGTGGCTAGCGGGGGGTACAATGAGCAGTTCTTC. V and J are TRBV5-1 and TRBJ2-1; 11 positions match TRBD2. The CDR3 spans 16 residues. The germline gives CDR1 SGHRS, CDR2 YFSETQ. After removal of 0 bases from V and 4 bases from J, the junction contained 3 bases not matched to a gene.

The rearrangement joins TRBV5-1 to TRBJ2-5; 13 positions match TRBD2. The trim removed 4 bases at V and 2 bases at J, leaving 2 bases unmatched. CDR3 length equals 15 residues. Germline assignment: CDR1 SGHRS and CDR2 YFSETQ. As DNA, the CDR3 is TGCGCCAGCAGCCGGGGACTAGCGGGGCAAGAGACCCAGTACTTC. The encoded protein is CASSRGLAGQETQYF.

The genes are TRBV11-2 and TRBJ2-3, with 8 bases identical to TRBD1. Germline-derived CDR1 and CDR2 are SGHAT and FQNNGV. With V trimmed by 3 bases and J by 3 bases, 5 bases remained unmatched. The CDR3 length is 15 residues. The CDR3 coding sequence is TGTGCCAGCAGCTTTAACAGGGGGATAACAGATACGCAGTATTTT. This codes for CASSFNRGITDTQYF.

The CDR3 nucleotides read TGTGCCAGCAGCCCGACAGGAAGGGAAAACTATGGCTACACCTTC. This translates into CASSPTGRENYGYTF. This chain connects TRBV7-9 to TRBJ1-2, with D possibly TRBD1 on 6 matching bases. This CDR3 has 15 amino acids. Per the germline V gene, CDR1 is SEHNR and CDR2 is FQNEAQ (reference sequence). The ends were cut back, 5 bases at V and 2 bases at J, with 15 bases in the middle. Based on the CDR3 plus reference TRBV7-9 and TRBJ1-2, the full variable domain is DTGVSQNPRHKITKRGQNVTFRCDPISEHNRLYWYRQTLGQGPEFLTYFQNEAQLEKSRLLSDRFSAERPKGSFSTLEIQRTEQGDSAMYLCASSPTGRENYGYTFGSGTRLTVV.

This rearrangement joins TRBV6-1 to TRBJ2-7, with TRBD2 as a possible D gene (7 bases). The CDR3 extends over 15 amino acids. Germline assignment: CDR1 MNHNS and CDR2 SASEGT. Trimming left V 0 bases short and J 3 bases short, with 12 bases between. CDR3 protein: CASSEAGGAGYEQYF. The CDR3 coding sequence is TGTGCCAGCAGTGAAGCAGGGGGGGCCGGCTACGAGCAGTACTTC.

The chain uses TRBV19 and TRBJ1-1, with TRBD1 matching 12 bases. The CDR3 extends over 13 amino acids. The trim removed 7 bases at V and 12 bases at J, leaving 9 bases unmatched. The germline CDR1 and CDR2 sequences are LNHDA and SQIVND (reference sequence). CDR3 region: CASTSSGTGGPFF. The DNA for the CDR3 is TGTGCCAGTACCTCATCCGGGACAGGGGGCCCTTTCTTT.

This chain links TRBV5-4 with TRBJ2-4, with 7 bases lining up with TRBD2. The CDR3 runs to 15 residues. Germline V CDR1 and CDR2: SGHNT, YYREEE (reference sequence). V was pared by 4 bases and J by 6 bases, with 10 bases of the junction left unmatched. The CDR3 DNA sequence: TGTGCCAGCAGCCCCAGCGGGGCGCAGGGAAACATTCAGTACTTC. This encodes CASSPSGAQGNIQYF.

The CDR3 region is CASSQPGTELFGQFF. The CDR3 region has the DNA TGCGCCAGCAGCCAACCCGGGACAGAGCTTTTCGGGCAGTTCTTC. The chain recombines TRBV5-1 with TRBJ2-1; TRBD1 agrees at 7 bases. The CDR3 contains 15 residues. Germline CDR1 and CDR2: SGHRS and YFSETQ. V lost 4 bases to trimming and J lost 12 bases; unmatched junction nucleotides: 16.

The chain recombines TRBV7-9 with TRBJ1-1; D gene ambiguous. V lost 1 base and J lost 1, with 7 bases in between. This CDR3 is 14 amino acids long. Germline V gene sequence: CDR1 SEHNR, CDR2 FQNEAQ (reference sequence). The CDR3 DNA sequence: TGTGCCAGCAGCTTAGAATGGAGGAACACTGAAGCTTTCTTT. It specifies CASSLEWRNTEAFF.

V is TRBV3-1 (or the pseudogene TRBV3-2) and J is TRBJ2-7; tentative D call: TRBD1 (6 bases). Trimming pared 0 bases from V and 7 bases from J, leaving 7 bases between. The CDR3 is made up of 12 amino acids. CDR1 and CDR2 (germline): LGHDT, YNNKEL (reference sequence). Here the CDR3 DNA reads TGTGCCAGCAGCCAAGAGGACAGAGAGCAGTACTTC. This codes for CASSQEDREQYF.

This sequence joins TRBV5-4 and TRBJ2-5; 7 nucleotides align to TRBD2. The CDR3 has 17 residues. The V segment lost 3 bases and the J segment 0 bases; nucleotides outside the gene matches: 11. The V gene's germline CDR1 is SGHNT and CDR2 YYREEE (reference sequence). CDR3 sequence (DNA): TGTGCCAGCAGCTCGGAACCCCTGGCGGGGGACCAAGAGACCCAGTACTTC. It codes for CASSSEPLAGDQETQYF.

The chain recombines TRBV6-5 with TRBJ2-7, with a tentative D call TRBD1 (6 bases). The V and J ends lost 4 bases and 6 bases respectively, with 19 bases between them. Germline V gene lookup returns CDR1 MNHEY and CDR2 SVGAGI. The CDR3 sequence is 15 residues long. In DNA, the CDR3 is TGTGCCAGCAGTTCCACTGAAACAGGGAAGAGCGAGCAGTACTTC. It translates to CASSSTETGKSEQYF.

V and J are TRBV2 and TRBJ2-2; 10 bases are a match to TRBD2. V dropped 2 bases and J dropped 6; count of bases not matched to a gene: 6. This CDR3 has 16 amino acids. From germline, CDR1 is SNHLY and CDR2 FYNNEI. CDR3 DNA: TGTGCCAGCAGTGAAAATTCGGGACTAGCGTCCGGGGAGCTGTTTTTT. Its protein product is CASSENSGLASGELFF.

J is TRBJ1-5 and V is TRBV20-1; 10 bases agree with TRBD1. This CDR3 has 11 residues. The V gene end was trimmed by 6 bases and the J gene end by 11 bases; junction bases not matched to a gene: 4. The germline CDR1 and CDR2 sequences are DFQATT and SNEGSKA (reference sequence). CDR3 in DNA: TGCAGTGCGGACAGGGGGAAGGCCCAGCATTTT. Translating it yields CSADRGKAQHF.

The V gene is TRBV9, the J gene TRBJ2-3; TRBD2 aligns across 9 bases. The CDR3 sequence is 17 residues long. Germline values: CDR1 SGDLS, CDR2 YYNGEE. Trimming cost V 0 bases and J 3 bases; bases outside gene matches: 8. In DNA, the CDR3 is TGTGCCAGCAGCGTAGACGGCGGGGGGGCAAGGACAGATACGCAGTATTTT. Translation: CASSVDGGGARTDTQYF. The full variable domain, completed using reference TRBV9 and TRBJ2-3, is DSGVTQTPKHLITATGQRVTLRCSPRSGDLSVYWYQQSLDQGLQFLIQYYNGEERAKGNILERFSAQQFPDLHSELNLSSLELGDSALYFCASSVDGGGARTDTQYFGPGTRLTVL.

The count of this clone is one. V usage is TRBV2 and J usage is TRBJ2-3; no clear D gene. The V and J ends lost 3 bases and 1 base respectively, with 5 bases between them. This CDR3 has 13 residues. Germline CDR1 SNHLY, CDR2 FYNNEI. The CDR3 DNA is TGTGCCAGCAGTGATCCGGGCACAGATACGCAGTATTTT. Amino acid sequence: CASSDPGTDTQYF.